This entry lists 2 T cell receptor beta chains sequenced from one sample in a study of CD8 T cells in ankylosing spondylitis. TCRdb fed the 5' RACE reads into MiXCR, producing one record per CDR3 protein. The sample records hundreds of thousands of distinct CDR3 sequences, about 9.1% being singletons. The sequencing sample was made of blood, either unsorted or a sorted T cell fraction (not recorded which). The origin of the receptors is a male donor with ankylosing spondylitis or in good health (not recorded which).

This clonotype was counted at least ten times. V gene TRBV5-1 combines with J gene TRBJ2-2, with D unclear. V was cut by 4 bases and J by 3 bases, with 4 bases left in between. Germline lookup yields CDR1 SGHRS and CDR2 YFSETQ. The length of the CDR3 is 12 residues. The CDR3 nucleotides are TGCGCCAGCAGCCTGGACACCGGGGAGCTGTTTTTT. It codes for CASSLDTGELFF.

The table lists this clonotype with a few counts. The rearrangement uses TRBV14 and TRBJ2-2; no firm D call. V was cut by 1 base and J by 3 bases, with 6 bases left in between. CDR1 SGHDN and CDR2 FVKESK come from the germline V gene. The CDR3 spans 14 residues. The chain's CDR3 is CASSQVSDTGELFF. CDR3 DNA: TGTGCCAGCAGCCAAGTATCCGACACCGGGGAGCTGTTTTTT.